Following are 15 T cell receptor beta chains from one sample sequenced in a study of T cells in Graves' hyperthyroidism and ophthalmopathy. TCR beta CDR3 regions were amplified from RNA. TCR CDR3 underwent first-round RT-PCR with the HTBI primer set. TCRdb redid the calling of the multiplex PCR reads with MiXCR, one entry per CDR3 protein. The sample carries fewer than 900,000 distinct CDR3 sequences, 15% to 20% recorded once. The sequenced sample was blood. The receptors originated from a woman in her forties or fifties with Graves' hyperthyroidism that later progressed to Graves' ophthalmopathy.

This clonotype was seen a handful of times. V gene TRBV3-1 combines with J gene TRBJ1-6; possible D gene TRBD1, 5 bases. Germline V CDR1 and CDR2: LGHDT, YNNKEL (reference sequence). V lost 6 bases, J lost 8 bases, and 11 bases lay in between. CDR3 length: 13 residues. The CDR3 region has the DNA TGTGCCAGCAGTCCCGGGACCTATTCACCCCTCCACTTT. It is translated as CASSPGTYSPLHF.

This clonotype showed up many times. CDR3: CASSLKRGAYNEQFF. Written as DNA, the CDR3 is TGTGCCAGCAGCTTAAAGAGGGGAGCCTACAATGAGCAGTTCTTC. The rearrangement links TRBV7-3 to TRBJ2-1; D is possibly TRBD1 or TRBD2 (5 bases each). The germline V gene has CDR1 SGHTA and CDR2 FQGTGA. V was pared by 1 base and J by 2 bases, with 9 bases between. CDR3 length: 15 residues. Full variable domain (missing parts from reference TRBV7-3 and TRBJ2-1): GAGVSQTPSNKVTEKGKYVELRCDPISGHTALYWYRQSLGQGPEFLIYFQGTGAADDSGLPNDRFFAVRPEGSVSTLKIQRTERGDSAVYLCASSLKRGAYNEQFFGPGTRLTVL.

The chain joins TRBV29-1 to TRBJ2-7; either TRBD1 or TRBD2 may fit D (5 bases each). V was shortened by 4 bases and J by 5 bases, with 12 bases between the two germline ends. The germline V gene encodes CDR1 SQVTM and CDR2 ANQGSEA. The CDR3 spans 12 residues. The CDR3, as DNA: TGCAGCGTTGTTGGGGGAAGAAACGAGCAGTACTTC. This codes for CSVVGGRNEQYF.

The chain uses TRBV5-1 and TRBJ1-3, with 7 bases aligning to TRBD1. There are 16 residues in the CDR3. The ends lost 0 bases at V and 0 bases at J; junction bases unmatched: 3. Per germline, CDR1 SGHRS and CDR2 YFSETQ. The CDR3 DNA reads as TGCGCCAGCAGCTTGGCCGGGACAGACTCTGGAAACACCATATATTTT. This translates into CASSLAGTDSGNTIYF.

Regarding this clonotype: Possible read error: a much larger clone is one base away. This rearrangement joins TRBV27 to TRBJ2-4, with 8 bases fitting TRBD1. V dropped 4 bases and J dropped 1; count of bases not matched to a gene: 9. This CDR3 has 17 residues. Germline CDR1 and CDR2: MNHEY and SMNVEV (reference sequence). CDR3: CASSSAKQGVAKNIQYF. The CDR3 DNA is TGTGCCAGCAGTTCGGCAAAACAGGGGGTGGCCAAAAACATTCAGTACTTC.

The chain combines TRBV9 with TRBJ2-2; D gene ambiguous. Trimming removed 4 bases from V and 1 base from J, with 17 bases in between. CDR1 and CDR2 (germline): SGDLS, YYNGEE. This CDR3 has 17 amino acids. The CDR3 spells CASSSRRSEKNTGELFF. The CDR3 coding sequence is TGTGCCAGCAGCTCCCGCCGGTCGGAGAAGAACACCGGGGAGCTGTTTTTT. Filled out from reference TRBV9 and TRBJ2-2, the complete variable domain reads DSGVTQTPKHLITATGQRVTLRCSPRSGDLSVYWYQQSLDQGLQFLIQYYNGEERAKGNILERFSAQQFPDLHSELNLSSLELGDSALYFCASSSRRSEKNTGELFFGEGSRLTVL.

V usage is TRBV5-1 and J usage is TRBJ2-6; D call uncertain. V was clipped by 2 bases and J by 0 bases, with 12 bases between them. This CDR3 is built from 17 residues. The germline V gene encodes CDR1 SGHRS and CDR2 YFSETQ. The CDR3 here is CASSFGESLSGANVLTF. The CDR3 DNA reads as TGCGCCAGCAGCTTTGGAGAATCCCTCTCTGGGGCCAACGTCCTGACTTTC.

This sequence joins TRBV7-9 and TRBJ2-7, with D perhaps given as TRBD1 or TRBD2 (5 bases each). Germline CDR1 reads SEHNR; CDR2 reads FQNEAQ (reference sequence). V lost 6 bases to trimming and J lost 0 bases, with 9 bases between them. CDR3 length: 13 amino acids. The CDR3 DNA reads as TGTGCCAGCAGATTGGGGGACTCCTACGAGCAGTACTTC. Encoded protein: CASRLGDSYEQYF.

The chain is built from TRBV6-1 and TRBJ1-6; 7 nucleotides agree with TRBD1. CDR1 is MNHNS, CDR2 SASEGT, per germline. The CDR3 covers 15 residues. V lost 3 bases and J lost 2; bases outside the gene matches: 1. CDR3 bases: TGTGCCAGCAGTGATACAGGGGCCTATAATTCACCCCTCCACTTT. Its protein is CASSDTGAYNSPLHF.

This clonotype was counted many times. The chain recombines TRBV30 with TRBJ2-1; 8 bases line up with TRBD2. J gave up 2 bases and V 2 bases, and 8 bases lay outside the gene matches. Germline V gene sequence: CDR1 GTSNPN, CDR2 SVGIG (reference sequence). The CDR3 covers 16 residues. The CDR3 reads CAWSSLRGATYNEQFF. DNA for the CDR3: TGTGCCTGGAGTTCGCTGCGGGGGGCGACCTACAATGAGCAGTTCTTC.

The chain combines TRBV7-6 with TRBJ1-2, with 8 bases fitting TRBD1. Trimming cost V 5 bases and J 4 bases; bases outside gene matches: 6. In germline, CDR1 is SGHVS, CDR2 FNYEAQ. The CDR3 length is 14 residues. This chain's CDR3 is CASSQTGDRYGYTF. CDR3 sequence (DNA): TGTGCCAGCAGCCAGACAGGGGATCGCTATGGCTACACCTTC.

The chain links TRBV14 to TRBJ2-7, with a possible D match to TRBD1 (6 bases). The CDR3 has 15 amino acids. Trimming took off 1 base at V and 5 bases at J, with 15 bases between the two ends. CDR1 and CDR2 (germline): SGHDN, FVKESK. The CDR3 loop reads CASSQGGTRGDEQYF. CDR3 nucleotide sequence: TGTGCCAGCAGCCAAGGCGGTACCAGGGGAGACGAGCAGTACTTC.

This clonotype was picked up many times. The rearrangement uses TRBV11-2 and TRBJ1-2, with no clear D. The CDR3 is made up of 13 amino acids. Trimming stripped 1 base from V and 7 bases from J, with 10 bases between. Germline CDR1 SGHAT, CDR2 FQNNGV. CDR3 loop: CASSLVSYGGYTF. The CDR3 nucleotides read TGTGCCAGCAGCTTAGTTAGCTACGGTGGCTACACCTTC.

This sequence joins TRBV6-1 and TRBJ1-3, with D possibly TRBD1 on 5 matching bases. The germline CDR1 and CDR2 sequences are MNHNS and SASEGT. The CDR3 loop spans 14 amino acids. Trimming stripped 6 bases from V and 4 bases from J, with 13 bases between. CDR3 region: CASRGGSIGNTIYF. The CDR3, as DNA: TGTGCCAGCAGGGGGGGGTCTATCGGAAACACCATATATTTT.

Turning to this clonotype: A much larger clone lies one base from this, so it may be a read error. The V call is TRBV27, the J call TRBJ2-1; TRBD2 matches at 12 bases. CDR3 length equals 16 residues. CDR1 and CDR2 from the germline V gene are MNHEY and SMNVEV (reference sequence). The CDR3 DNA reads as TGTGCCGGCAGTTTAGGACTAGCGGGGCCCTACAATGAGCAGTTCTTC. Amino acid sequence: CAGSLGLAGPYNEQFF.